This TCR beta chain was sequenced in a study of response to subunit inactivated influenza vaccine. Trimming took off 6 bases at V and 0 bases at J, with 15 bases between the two ends. The CDR3 has 14 amino acids. CDR1 and CDR2 (germline): DFQATT, SNEGSKA (reference sequence). Study-level results: The authors proposed limited new T cell recruitment per seasonal influenza vaccination.

This clonotype occurred a few times. Its antigen is unknown. TCRdb reprocessed the RT-PCR reads via MiXCR and lists one record per CDR3 protein. Of hundreds of thousands of distinct CDR3 sequences detected, more than 15% appear once; the ten largest clones hold less than 4%. The TCR originated in a man between 50 and 75 years old who received an inactivated influenza vaccine. Material: CD4+ T cells sorted from PBMCs, obtained less than 30 months after vaccination. The chain links TRBV20-1 to TRBJ2-7; perhaps TRBD1 as D (6 bases). The CDR3 here is CSAPLPGASYEQYF. In DNA form, the CDR3 reads TGCAGTGCCCCCCTGCCAGGGGCCTCCTACGAGCAGTACTTC.